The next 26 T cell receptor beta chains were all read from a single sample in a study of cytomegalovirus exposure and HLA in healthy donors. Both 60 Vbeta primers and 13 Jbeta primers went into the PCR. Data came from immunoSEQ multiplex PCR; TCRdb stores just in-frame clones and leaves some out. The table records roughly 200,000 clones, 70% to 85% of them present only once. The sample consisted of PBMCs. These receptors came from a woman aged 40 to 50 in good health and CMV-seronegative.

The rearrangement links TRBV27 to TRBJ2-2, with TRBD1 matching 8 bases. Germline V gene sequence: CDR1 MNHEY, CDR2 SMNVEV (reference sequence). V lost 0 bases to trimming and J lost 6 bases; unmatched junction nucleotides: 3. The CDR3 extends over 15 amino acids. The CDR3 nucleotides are TGTGCCAGCAGTTTATCCGGGACAGGAGCCGGGGAGCTGTTTTTT. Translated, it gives CASSLSGTGAGELFF.

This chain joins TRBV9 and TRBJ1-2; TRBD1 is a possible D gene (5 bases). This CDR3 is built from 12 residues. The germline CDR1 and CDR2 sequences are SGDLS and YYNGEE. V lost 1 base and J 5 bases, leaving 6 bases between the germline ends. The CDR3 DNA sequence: TGTGCCAGCAGCGTACCAGGGTATGGCTACACCTTC. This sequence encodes CASSVPGYGYTF. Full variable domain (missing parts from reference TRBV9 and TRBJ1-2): DSGVTQTPKHLITATGQRVTLRCSPRSGDLSVYWYQQSLDQGLQFLIQYYNGEERAKGNILERFSAQQFPDLHSELNLSSLELGDSALYFCASSVPGYGYTFGSGTRLTVV.

CDR3 coding DNA: TGTGCCAGCAGCTACTCAGGCTATGGCTACACCTTC. Amino acid sequence: CASSYSGYGYTF. The chain employs TRBV11-3 and TRBJ1-2; D is ambiguous. With 4 bases removed from V and 4 bases from J, the gap between germline ends came to 7 bases. There are 12 residues in the CDR3. Germline CDR1 and CDR2: SGHNT and YENEEA.

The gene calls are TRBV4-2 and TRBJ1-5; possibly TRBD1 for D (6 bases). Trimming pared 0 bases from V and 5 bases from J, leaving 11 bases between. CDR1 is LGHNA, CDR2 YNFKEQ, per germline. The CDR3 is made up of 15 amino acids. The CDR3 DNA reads TGTGCCAGCAGCCAAGATCACAGGGTGGATCAGCCCCAGCATTTT. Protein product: CASSQDHRVDQPQHF.

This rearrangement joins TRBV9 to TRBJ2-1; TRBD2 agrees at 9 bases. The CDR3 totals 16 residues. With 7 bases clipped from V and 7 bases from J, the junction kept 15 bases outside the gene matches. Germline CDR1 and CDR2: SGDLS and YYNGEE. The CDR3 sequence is CASDRTGTSIRNEQFF. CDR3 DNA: TGTGCCAGCGATCGAACCGGGACTAGCATTCGGAATGAGCAGTTCTTC.

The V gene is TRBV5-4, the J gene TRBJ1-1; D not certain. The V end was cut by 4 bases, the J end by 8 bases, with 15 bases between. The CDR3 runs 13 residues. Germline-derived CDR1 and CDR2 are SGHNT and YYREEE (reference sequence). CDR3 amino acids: CASSANPGPEAFF. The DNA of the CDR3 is TGTGCCAGCAGCGCCAATCCGGGTCCCGAAGCTTTCTTT.

CDR3 sequence reads: CASSQSGNTIYF. The CDR3 nucleotides read TGTGCCAGCAGCCAATCTGGAAACACCATATATTTT. The rearrangement uses TRBV7-6 and TRBJ1-3; D remains ambiguous. The length of the CDR3 is 12 residues. Deletions cut 5 bases from V and 1 base from J, with 3 bases between. Per the germline V gene, CDR1 is SGHVS and CDR2 is FNYEAQ.

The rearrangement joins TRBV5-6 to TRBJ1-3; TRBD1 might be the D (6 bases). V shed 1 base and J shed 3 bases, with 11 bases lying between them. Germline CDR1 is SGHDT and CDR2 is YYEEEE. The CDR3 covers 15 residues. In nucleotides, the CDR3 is TGTGCCAGCAGCTTGTATTCCAGGGGTGGAAACACCATATATTTT. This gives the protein CASSLYSRGGNTIYF.

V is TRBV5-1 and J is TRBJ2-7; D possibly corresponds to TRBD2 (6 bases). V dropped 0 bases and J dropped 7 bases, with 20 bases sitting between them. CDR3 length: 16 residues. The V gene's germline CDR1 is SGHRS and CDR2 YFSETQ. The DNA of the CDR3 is TGCGCCAGCAGCTTGGGAGGGGCGGGGACCCTATGGGAGCAGTACTTC. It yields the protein CASSLGGAGTLWEQYF. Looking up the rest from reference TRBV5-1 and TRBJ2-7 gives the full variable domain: KAGVTQTPRYLIKTRGQQVTLSCSPISGHRSVSWYQQTPGQGLQFLFEYFSETQRNKGNFPGRFSGRQFSNSRSEMNVSTLELGDSALYLCASSLGGAGTLWEQYFGPGTRLTVT.

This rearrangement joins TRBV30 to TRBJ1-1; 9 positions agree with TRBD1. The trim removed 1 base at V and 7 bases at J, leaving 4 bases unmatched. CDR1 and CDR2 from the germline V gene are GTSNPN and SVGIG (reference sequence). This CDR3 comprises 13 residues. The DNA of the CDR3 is TGTGCCTGGAGTGATAGGGGACAGGGTGAAGCTTTCTTT. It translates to CAWSDRGQGEAFF.

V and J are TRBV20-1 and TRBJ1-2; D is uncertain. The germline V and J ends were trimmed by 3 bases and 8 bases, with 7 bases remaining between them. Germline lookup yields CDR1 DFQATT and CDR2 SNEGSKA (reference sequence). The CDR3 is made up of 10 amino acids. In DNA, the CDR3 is TGCAGTGCTAGCCAGGTGGGCTACACCTTC. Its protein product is CSASQVGYTF.

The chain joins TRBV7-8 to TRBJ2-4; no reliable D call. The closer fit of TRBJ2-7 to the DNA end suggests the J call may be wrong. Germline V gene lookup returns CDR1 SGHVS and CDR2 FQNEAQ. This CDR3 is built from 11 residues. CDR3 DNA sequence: TGTGCCAGCAGCCAGGTGGCCGAGCAGTACTTC. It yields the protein CASSQVAEQYF.

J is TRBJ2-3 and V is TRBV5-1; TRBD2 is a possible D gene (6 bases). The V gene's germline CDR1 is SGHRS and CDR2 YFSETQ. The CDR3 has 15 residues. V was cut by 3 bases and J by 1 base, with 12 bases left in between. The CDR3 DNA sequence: TGCGCCAGCAGCTCCGGCACGGGAGGCACAGATACGCAGTATTTT. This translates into CASSSGTGGTDTQYF.

As DNA, the CDR3 is TGTGCCAGCAGCTTAGCGAACATCCGGGACAGAGCGACAGATACGCAGTATTTT. Protein sequence: CASSLANIRDRATDTQYF. The V and J genes are TRBV7-8 and TRBJ2-3; 7 nucleotides line up with TRBD1. V trimming: 0 bases; J trimming: 3 bases; junction bases outside the gene matches: 12. Germline values: CDR1 SGHVS, CDR2 FQNEAQ. The CDR3 spans 18 residues.

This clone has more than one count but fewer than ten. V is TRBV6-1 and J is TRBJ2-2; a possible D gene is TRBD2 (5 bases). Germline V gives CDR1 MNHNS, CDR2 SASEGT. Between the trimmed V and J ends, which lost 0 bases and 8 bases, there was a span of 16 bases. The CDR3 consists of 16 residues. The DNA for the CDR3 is TGTGCCAGCAGTGAAGCAGTACGAGGGTTTGGAGGGGAGCTGTTTTTT. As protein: CASSEAVRGFGGELFF.

The CDR3 region is CASSIIPFNEQFF. In DNA form, the CDR3 reads TGTGCCAGCAGCATTATCCCCTTTAATGAGCAGTTCTTC. J is TRBJ2-1 and V is TRBV7-3; no firm D call. V lost 5 bases and J lost 7, with 12 bases in between. CDR3 length equals 13 residues. The germline CDR1 and CDR2 sequences are SGHTA and FQGTGA.

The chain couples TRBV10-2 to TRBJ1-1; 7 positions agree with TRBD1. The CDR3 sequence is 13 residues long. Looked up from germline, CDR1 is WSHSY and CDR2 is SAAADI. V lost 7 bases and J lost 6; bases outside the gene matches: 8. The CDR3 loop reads CASKDNRGAEAFF. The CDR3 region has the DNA TGCGCCAGCAAAGACAACAGGGGCGCTGAAGCTTTCTTT.

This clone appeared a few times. Here the CDR3 DNA reads TGCGCCAGCAGCCAGATCCCAGGGGGAAACACCATATATTTT. It encodes CASSQIPGGNTIYF. The chain has TRBV4-1 and TRBJ1-3, with D possibly TRBD1 on 5 matching bases. The CDR3 runs 14 residues. Germline assignment: CDR1 MGHRA and CDR2 YSYEKL. Trimming removed 3 bases from V and 4 bases from J, with 10 bases in between.

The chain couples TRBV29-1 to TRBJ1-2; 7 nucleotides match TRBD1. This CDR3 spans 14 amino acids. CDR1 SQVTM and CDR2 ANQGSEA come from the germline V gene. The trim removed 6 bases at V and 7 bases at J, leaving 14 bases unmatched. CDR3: CSVLRQTGNGGYTF. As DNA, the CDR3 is TGCAGCGTCCTCCGCCAGACAGGGAATGGTGGCTACACCTTC.

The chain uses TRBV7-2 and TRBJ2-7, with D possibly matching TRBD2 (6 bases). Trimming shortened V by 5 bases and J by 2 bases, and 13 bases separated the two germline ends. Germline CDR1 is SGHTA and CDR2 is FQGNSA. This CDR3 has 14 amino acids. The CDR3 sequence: CASSLVADPYEQYF. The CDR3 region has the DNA TGTGCCAGCAGCCTAGTAGCGGACCCCTACGAGCAGTACTTC.

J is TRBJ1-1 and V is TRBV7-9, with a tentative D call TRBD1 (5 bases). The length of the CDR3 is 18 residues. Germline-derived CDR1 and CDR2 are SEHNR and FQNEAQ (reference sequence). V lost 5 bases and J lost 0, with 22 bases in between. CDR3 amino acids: CASSPSRAAWGMNTEAFF. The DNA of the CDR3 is TGTGCCAGCAGCCCATCCCGCGCCGCGTGGGGCATGAACACTGAAGCTTTCTTT. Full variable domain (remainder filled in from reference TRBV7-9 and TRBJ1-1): DTGVSQNPRHKITKRGQNVTFRCDPISEHNRLYWYRQTLGQGPEFLTYFQNEAQLEKSRLLSDRFSAERPKGSFSTLEIQRTEQGDSAMYLCASSPSRAAWGMNTEAFFGQGTRLTVV.

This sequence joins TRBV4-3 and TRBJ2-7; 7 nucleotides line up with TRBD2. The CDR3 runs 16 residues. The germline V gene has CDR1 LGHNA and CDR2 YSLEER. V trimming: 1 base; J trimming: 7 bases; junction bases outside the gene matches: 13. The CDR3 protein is CASSQAPGEGIREQYF. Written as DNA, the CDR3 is TGCGCCAGCAGCCAAGCCCCGGGGGAGGGGATAAGGGAGCAGTACTTC.

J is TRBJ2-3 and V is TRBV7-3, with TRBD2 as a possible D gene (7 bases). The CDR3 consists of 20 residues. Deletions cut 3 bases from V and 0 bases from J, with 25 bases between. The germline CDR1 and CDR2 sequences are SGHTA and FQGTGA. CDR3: CASSFYGGPEERESTDTQYF. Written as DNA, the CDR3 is TGTGCCAGCAGCTTCTACGGGGGCCCGGAGGAGCGGGAAAGCACAGATACGCAGTATTTT.

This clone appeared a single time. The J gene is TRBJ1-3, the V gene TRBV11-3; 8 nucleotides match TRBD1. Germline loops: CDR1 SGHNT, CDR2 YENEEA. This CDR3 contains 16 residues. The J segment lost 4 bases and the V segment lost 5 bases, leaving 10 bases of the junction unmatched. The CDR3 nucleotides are TGTGCCAGCAGCCCCAGGGGGCTCCTGGTAGGAAACACCATATATTTT. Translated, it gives CASSPRGLLVGNTIYF.

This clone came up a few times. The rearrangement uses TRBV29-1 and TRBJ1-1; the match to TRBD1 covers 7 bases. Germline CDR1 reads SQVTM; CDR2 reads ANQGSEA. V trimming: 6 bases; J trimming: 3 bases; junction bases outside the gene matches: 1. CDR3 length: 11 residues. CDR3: CSVDRDTEAFF. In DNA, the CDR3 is TGCAGCGTAGACAGGGACACTGAAGCTTTCTTT.

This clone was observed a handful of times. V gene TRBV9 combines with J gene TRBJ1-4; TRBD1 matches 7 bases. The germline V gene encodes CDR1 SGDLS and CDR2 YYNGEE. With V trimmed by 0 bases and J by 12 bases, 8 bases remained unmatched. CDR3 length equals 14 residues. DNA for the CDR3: TGTGCCAGCAGCGTAGCCTACTCCAGGGGGGAACTGTTTTTT. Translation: CASSVAYSRGELFF.